This T cell receptor beta chain was found in a study of T cells in Graves' hyperthyroidism and ophthalmopathy. Amplified TCR beta CDR3 regions came from RNA transcripts. First-round RT-PCR with HTBI primers amplified the TCR CDR3 region. TCRdb re-called the multiplex PCR reads through MiXCR, storing one row per CDR3 protein. The profile covers hundreds of thousands of distinct CDR3 sequences, with 14% appearing a single time and 10% taken by the ten largest. The CDR3 runs to 13 residues. The germline V gene encodes CDR1 SNHLY and CDR2 FYNNEI. Trimming removed 1 base from V and 7 bases from J, with 8 bases in between. Many counts were recorded for this clonotype.

Specimen: blood. This chain connects TRBV2 to TRBJ1-5; D unresolved. This receptor was identified in a woman aged 18-29 years with Graves' hyperthyroidism. The CDR3 nucleotides are TGTGCCAGCAGTGAAGAGACTCGGCAGCCCCAGCATTTT. It is translated as CASSEETRQPQHF.